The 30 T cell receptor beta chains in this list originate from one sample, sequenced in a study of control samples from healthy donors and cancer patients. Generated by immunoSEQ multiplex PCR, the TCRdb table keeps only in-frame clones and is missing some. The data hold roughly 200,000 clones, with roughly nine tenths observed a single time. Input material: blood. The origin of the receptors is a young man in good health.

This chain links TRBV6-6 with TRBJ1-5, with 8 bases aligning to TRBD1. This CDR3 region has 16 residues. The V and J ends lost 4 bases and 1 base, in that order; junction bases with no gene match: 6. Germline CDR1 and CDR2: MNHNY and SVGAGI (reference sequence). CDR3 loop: CASSSRQGKSNQPQHF. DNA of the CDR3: TGTGCCAGCAGTTCTAGACAGGGGAAAAGCAATCAGCCCCAGCATTTT.

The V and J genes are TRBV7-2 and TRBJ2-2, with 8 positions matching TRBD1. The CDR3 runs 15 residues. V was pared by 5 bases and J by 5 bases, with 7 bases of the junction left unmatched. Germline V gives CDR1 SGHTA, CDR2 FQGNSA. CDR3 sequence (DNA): TGTGCCAGCAGCCTCCGGACAGGGTTAACCGGGGAGCTGTTTTTT. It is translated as CASSLRTGLTGELFF.

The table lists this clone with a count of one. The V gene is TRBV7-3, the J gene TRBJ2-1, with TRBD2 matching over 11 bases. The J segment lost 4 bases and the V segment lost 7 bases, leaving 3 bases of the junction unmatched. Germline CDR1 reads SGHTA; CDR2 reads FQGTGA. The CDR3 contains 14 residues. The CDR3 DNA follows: TGTGCCAGCAAACCTAGCGGGGGGTACAATGAGCAGTTCTTC. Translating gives CASKPSGGYNEQFF. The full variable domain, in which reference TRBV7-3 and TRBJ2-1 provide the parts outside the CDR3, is GAGVSQTPSNKVTEKGKYVELRCDPISGHTALYWYRQSLGQGPEFLIYFQGTGAADDSGLPNDRFFAVRPEGSVSTLKIQRTERGDSAVYLCASKPSGGYNEQFFGPGTRLTVL.

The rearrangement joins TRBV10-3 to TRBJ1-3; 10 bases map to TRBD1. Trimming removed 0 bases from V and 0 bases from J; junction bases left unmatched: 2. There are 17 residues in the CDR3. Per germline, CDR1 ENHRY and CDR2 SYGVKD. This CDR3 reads CAISESGQGNSGNTIYF. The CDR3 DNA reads TGTGCCATCAGTGAGTCGGGACAGGGGAACTCTGGAAACACCATATATTTT.

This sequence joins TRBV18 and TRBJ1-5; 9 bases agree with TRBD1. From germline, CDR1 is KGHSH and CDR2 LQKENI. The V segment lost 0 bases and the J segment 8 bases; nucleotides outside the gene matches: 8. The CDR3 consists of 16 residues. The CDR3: CASSPPAGTGKEPQHF. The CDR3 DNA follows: TGTGCCAGCTCACCACCAGCCGGGACAGGGAAGGAGCCCCAGCATTTT.

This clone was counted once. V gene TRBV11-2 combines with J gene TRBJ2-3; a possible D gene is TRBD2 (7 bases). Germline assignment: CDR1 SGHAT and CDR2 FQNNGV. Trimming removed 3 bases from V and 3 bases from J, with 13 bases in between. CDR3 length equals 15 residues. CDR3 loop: CASSLGGALTDTQYF. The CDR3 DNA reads TGTGCCAGCAGCTTGGGGGGGGCCCTAACAGATACGCAGTATTTT. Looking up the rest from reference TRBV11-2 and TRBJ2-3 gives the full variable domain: EAGVAQSPRYKIIEKRQSVAFWCNPISGHATLYWYQQILGQGPKLLIQFQNNGVVDDSQLPKDRFSAERLKGVDSTLKIQPAKLEDSAVYLCASSLGGALTDTQYFGPGTRLTVL.

CDR3 bases: TGCGCCAGCAGCCAAGGGGGCGGGTTGAACACCGGGGAGCTGTTTTTT. It codes for CASSQGGGLNTGELFF. This chain links TRBV4-1 with TRBJ2-2; D may match TRBD1 or TRBD2 (5 bases each). The germline V gene has CDR1 MGHRA and CDR2 YSYEKL. This CDR3 comprises 16 residues. Trimming shortened V by 1 base and J by 1 base, and 10 bases separated the two germline ends.

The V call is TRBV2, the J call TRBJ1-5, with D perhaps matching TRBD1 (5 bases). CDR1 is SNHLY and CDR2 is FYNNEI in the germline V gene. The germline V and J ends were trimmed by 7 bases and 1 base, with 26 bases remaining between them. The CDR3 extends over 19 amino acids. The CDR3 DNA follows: TGTGCCAGCAAAGGGTCCCGGGACGAGGGCGTTTTAAGCAATCAGCCCCAGCATTTT. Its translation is CASKGSRDEGVLSNQPQHF.

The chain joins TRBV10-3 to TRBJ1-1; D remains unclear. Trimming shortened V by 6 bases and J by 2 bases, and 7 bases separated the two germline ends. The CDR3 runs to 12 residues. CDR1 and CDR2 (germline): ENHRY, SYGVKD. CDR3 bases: TGTGCCATCAGAGATGGAAACACTGAAGCTTTCTTT. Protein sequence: CAIRDGNTEAFF.

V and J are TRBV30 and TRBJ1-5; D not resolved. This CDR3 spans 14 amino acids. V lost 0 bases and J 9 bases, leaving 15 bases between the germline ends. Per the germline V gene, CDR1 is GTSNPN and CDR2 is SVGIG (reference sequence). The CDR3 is CAWSVGSGNGPQHF. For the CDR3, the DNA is TGTGCCTGGAGTGTGGGCTCGGGAAACGGGCCCCAGCATTTT.

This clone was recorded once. The chain's CDR3 is CATRTQGEKLFF. The CDR3 bases are TGTGCCACTCGGACCCAGGGCGAAAAACTGTTTTTT. This chain uses TRBV19 with TRBJ1-4; a weak D match, TRBD1 (5 bases). This CDR3 is 12 amino acids long. The germline V gene has CDR1 LNHDA and CDR2 SQIVND (reference sequence). V was cut by 10 bases and J by 8 bases, with 14 bases left in between.

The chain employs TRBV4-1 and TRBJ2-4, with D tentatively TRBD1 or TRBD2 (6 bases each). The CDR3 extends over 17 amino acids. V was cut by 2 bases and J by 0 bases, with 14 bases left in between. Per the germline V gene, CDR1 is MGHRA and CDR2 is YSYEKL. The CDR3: CASSQKKGGLAKNIQYF. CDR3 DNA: TGCGCCAGCAGCCAAAAAAAGGGGGGTCTAGCCAAAAACATTCAGTACTTC.

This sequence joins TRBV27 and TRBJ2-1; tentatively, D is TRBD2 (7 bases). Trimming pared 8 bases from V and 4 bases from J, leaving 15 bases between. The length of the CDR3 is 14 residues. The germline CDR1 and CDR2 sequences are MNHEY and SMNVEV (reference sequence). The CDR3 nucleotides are TGTGCCAGCCCGGGGCGGGGGCCGTACAATGAGCAGTTCTTC. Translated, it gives CASPGRGPYNEQFF.

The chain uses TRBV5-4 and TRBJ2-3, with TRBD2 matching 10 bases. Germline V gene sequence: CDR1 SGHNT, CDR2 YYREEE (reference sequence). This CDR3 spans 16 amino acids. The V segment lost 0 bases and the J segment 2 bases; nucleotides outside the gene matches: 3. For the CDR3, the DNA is TGTGCCAGCAGCTTGGTTAGCGGGGGGTTCACAGATACGCAGTATTTT. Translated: CASSLVSGGFTDTQYF.

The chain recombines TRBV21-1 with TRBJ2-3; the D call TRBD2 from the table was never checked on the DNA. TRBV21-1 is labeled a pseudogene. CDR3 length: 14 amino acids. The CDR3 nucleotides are TGTGCCAGCAGCAAAGTTAGGAGGGCAGATACGCAGTATTTT. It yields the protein CASSKVRRADTQYF.

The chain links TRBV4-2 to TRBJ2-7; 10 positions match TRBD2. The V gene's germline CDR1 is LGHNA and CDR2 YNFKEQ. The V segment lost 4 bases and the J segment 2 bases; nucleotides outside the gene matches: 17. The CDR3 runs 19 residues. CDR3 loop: CASSPNPPLAGAPTYEQYF. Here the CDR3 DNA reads TGTGCCAGCAGCCCGAATCCCCCCCTAGCGGGGGCCCCAACCTACGAGCAGTACTTC.

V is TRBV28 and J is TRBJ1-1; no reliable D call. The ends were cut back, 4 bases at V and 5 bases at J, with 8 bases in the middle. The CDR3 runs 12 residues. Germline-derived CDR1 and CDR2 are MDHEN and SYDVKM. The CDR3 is CASSWERTEAFF. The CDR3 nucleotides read TGTGCCAGCAGTTGGGAGCGAACTGAAGCTTTCTTT.

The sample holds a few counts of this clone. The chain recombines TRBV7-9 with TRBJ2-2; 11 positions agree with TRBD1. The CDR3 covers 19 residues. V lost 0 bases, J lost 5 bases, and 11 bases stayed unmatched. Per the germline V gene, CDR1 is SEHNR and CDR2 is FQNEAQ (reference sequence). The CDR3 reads CASSLAQDRGRLRTGELFF. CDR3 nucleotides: TGTGCCAGCAGCTTAGCCCAGGACAGGGGGCGATTGAGGACCGGGGAGCTGTTTTTT.

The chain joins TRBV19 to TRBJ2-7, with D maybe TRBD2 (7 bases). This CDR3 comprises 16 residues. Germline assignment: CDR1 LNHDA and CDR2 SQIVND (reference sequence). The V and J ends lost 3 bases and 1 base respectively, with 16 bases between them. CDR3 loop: CASSIGGGPRSYEQYF. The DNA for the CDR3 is TGTGCCAGTAGTATTGGGGGGGGGCCGCGTTCCTACGAGCAGTACTTC.

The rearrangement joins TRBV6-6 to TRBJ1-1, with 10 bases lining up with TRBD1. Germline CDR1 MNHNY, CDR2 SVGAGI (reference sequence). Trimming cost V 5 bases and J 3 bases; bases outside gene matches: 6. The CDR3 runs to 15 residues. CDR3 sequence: CASSPGQGFDTEAFF. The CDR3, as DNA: TGTGCCAGCAGTCCGGGACAGGGGTTTGACACTGAAGCTTTCTTT.

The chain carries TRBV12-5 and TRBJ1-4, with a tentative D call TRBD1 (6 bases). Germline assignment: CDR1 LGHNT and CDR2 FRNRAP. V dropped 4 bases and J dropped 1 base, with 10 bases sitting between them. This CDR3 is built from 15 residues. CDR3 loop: CASGSVQGTNEKLFF. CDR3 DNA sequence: TGTGCTAGTGGTTCTGTACAGGGAACTAATGAAAAACTGTTTTTT.

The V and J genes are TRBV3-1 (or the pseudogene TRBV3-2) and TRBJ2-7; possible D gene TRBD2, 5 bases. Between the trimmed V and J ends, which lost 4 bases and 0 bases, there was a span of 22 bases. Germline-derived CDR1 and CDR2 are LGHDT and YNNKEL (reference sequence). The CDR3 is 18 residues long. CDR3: CASSPWTGRLSSSYEQYF. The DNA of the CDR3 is TGTGCCAGCAGCCCCTGGACGGGGAGACTCAGTAGCTCCTACGAGCAGTACTTC.

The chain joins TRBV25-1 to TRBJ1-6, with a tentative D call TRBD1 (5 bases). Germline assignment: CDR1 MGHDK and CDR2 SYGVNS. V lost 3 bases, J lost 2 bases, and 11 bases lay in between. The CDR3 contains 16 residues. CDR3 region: CASSDDSVAYNSPLHF. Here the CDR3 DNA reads TGTGCCAGCAGTGACGACAGCGTGGCCTATAATTCACCCCTCCACTTT. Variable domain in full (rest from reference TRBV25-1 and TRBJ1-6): EADIYQTPRYLVIGTGKKITLECSQTMGHDKMYWYQQDPGMELHLIHYSYGVNSTEKGDLSSESTVSRIRTEHFPLTLESARPSHTSQYLCASSDDSVAYNSPLHFGNGTRLTVT.

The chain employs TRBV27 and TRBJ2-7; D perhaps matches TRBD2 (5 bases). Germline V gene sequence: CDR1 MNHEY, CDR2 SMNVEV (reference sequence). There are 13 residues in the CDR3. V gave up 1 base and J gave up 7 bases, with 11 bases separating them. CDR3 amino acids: CASSLYAGSEQYF. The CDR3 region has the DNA TGTGCCAGCAGTTTATATGCTGGGAGTGAGCAGTACTTC.

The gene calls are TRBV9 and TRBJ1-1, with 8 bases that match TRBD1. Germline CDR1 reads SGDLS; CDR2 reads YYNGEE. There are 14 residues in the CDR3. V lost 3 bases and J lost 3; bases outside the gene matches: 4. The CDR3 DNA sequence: TGTGCCAGCAGCGAGACAGGGGTAGACACTGAAGCTTTCTTT. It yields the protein CASSETGVDTEAFF. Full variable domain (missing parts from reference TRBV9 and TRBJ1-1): DSGVTQTPKHLITATGQRVTLRCSPRSGDLSVYWYQQSLDQGLQFLIQYYNGEERAKGNILERFSAQQFPDLHSELNLSSLELGDSALYFCASSETGVDTEAFFGQGTRLTVV.

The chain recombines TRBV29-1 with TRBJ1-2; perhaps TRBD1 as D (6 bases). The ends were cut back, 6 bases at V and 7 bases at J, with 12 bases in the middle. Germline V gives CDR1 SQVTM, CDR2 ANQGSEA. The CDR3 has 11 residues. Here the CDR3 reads CSVEGEVGYTF. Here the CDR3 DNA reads TGCAGCGTCGAGGGGGAGGTTGGCTACACCTTC.

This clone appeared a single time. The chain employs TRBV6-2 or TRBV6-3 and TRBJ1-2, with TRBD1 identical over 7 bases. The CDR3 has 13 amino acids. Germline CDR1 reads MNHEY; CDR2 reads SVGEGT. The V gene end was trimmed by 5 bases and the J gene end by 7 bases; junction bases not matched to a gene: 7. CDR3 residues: CASSDDREGGYTF. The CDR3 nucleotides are TGTGCCAGCAGTGACGACAGGGAGGGTGGCTACACCTTC.

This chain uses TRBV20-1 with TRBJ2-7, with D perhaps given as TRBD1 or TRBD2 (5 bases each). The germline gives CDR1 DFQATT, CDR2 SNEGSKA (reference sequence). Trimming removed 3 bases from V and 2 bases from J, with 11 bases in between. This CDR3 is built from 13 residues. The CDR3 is CSASRGETYEQYF. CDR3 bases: TGCAGTGCTAGTCGGGGCGAAACCTACGAGCAGTACTTC.

The CDR3 DNA reads as TGTGCCAGCAGCGTAGCCCCGGGACTAGCGGGGGGTTACAATGAGCAGTTCTTC. This translates into CASSVAPGLAGGYNEQFF. V is TRBV9 and J is TRBJ2-1; 15 bases agree with TRBD2. In germline, CDR1 is SGDLS, CDR2 YYNGEE. This CDR3 has 18 amino acids. V lost 0 bases and J lost 4; bases outside the gene matches: 5.

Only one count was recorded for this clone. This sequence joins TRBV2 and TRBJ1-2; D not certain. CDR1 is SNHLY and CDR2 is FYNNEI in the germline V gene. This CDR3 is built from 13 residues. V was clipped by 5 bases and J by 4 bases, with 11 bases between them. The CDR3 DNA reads TGTGCCAGCAGTAGCGAAGGTGCCTATGGCTACACCTTC. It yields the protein CASSSEGAYGYTF.